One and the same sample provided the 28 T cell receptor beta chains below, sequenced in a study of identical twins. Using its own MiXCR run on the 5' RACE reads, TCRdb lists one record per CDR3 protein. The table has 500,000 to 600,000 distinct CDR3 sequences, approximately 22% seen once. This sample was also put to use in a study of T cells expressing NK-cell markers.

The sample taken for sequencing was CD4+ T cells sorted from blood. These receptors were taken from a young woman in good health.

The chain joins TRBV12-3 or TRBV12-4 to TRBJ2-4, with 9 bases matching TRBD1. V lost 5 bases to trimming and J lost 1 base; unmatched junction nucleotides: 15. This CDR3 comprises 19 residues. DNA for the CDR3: TGTGCCAGCAGTCGGCCGGGACAGGGTGATCGGCGGGCCAAAAACATTCAGTACTTC. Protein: CASSRPGQGDRRAKNIQYF.

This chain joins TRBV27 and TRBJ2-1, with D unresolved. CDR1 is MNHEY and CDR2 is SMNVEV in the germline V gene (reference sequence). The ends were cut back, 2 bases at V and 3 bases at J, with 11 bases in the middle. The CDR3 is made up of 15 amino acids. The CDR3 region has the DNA TGTGCCAGCAGTTTACAGAGACCAGACTACAATGAGCAGTTCTTC. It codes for CASSLQRPDYNEQFF.

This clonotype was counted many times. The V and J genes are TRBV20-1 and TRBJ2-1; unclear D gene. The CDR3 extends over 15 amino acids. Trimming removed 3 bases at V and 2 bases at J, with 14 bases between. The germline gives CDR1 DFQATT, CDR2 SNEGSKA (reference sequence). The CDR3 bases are TGCAGTGCTAGCAAGAGCCAGAGAGCCTACAATGAGCAGTTCTTC. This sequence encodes CSASKSQRAYNEQFF.

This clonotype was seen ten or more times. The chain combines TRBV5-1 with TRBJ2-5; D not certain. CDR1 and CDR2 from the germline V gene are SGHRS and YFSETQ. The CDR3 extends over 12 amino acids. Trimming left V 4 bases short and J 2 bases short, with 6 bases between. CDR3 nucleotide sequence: TGCGCCAGCAGCGTAATGCAAGAGACCCAGTACTTC. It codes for CASSVMQETQYF.

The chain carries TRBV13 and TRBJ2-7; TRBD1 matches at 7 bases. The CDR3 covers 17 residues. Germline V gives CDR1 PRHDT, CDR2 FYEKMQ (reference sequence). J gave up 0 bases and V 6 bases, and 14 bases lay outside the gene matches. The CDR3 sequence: CASSLIAKTGSSYEQYF. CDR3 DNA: TGTGCCAGCAGTCTAATCGCCAAGACAGGGAGCTCCTACGAGCAGTACTTC. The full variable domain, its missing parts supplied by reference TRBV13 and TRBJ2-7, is AAGVIQSPRHLIKEKRETATLKCYPIPRHDTVYWYQQGPGQDPQFLISFYEKMQSDKGSIPDRFSAQQFSDYHSELNMSSLELGDSALYFCASSLIAKTGSSYEQYFGPGTRLTVT.

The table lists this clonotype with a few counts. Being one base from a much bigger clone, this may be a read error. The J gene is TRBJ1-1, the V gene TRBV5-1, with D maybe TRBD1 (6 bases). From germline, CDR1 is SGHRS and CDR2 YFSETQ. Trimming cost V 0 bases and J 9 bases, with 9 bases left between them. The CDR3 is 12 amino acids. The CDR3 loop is CASSLDRAQAFF. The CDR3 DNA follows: TGCGCCAGCAGCTTGGACAGGGCACAAGCTTTCTTT.

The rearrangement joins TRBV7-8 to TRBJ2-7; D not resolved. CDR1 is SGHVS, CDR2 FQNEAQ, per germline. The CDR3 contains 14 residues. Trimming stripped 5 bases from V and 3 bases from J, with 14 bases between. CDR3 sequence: CASSATGFFYEQYF. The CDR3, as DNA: TGTGCCAGCAGCGCAACCGGGTTCTTCTACGAGCAGTACTTC.

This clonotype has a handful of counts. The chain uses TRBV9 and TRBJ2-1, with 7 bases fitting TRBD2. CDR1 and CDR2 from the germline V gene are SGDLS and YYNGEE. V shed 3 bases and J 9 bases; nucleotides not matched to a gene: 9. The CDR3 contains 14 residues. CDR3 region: CASSAVAGTTEQFF. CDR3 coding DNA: TGTGCCAGCAGCGCCGTGGCGGGGACTACTGAGCAGTTCTTC.

The CDR3 is CASSPTQDREYEQYF. The CDR3 bases are TGTGCCAGCAGTCCCACACAGGACAGGGAATACGAGCAGTACTTC. The chain links TRBV7-6 to TRBJ2-7; 8 nucleotides line up with TRBD1. Germline lookup yields CDR1 SGHVS and CDR2 FNYEAQ. The CDR3 extends over 15 amino acids. Trimming cost V 6 bases and J 4 bases; bases outside gene matches: 11.

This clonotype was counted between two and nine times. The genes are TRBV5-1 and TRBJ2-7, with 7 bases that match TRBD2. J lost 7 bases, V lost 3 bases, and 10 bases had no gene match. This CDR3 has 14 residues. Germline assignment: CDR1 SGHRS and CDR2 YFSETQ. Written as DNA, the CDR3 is TGCGCCAGCAGCTCCCGACTAGCATCTGAAGAGCAGTACTTC. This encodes CASSSRLASEEQYF.

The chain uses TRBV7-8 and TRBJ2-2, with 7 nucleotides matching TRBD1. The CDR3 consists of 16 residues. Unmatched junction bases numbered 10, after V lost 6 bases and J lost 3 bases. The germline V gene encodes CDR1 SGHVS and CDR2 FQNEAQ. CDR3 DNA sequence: TGTGCCAGCAGTTCAGACAGGGCGTCGGACACCGGGGAGCTGTTTTTT. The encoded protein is CASSSDRASDTGELFF.

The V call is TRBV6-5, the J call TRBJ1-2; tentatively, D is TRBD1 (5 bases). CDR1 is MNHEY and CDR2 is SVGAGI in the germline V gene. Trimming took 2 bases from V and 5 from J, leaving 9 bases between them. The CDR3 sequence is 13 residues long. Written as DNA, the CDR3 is TGTGCCAGCAGTTACGAGGGGCGGTATGGCTACACCTTC. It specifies CASSYEGRYGYTF.

CDR3 nucleotide sequence: TGTGCCAGCAGTGAATTTGGCGGGAGCGGACGCTACGAGCAGTACTTC. Translation: CASSEFGGSGRYEQYF. V and J are TRBV25-1 and TRBJ2-7; TRBD2 aligns across 7 bases. Germline V lookup: CDR1 MGHDK, CDR2 SYGVNS. V shed 1 base, J shed 3 bases, and the junction held 9 bases outside the gene matches. The CDR3 consists of 16 residues.

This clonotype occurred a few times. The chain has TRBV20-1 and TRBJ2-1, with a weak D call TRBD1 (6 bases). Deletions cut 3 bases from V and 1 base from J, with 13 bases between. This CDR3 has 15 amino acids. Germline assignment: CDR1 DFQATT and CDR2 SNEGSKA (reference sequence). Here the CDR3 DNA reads TGCAGTGCTAGCGAGCAGGGGAAGTCCTACAATGAGCAGTTCTTC. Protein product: CSASEQGKSYNEQFF.

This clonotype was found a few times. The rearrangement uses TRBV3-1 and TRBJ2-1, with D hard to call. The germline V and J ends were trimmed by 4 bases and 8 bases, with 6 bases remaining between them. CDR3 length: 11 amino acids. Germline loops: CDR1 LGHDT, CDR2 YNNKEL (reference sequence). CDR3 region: CASSLHDEQFF. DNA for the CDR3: TGTGCCAGCAGCCTCCACGATGAGCAGTTCTTC.

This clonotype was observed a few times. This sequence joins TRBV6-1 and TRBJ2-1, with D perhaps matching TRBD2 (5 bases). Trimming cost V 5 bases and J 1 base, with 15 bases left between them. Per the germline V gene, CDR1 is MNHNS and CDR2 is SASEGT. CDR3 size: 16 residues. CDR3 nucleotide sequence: TGTGCCAGCAGTATCCGGTCGGGGAGATCCTACAATGAGCAGTTCTTC. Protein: CASSIRSGRSYNEQFF.

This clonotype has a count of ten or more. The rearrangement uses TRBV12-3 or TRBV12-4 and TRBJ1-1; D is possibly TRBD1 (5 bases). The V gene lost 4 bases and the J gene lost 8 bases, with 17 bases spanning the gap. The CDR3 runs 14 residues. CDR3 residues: CASSSSQRGGEAFF. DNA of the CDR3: TGTGCCAGCAGTTCGAGCCAGAGGGGCGGAGAAGCTTTCTTT.

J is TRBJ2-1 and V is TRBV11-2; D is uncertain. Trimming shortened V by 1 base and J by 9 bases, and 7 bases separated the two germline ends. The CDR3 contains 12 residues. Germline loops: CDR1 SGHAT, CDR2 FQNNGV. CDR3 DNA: TGTGCCAGCAGCTTAGCGGGTGCTGAGCAGTTCTTC. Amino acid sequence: CASSLAGAEQFF.

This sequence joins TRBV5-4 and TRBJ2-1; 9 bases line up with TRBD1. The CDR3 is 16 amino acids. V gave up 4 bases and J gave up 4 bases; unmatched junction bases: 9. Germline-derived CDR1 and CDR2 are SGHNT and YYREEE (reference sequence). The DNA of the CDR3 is TGTGCCAGCAGCCTAGGGGGGACAGGGAATTACAATGAGCAGTTCTTC. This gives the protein CASSLGGTGNYNEQFF.

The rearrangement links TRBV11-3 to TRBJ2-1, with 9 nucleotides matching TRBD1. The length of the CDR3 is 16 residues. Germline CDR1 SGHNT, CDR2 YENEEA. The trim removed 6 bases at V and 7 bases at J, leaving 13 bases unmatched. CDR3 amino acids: CASSFKGGQGGNEQFF. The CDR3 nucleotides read TGTGCCAGCAGTTTTAAGGGGGGACAGGGCGGGAATGAGCAGTTCTTC.

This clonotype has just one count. The CDR3 here is CASGLERGRNTGELFF. CDR3 bases: TGTGCTAGTGGTTTGGAGCGGGGTCGTAACACCGGGGAGCTGTTTTTT. The chain uses TRBV12-5 and TRBJ2-2; 7 bases match TRBD2. CDR1 and CDR2 (germline): LGHNT, FRNRAP. CDR3 size: 16 residues. V lost 1 base to trimming and J lost 2 bases; unmatched junction nucleotides: 4.

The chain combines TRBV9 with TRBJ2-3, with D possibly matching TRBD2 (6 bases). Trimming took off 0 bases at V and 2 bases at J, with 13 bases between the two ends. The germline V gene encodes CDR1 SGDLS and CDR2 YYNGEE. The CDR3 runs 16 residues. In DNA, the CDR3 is TGTGCCAGCAGCGTAGACGGGAGAAGATCCACAGATACGCAGTATTTT. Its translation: CASSVDGRRSTDTQYF.

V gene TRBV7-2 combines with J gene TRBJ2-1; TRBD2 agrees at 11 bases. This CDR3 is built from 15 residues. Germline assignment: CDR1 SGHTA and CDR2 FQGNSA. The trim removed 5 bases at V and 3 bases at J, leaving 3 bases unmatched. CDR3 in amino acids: CASSEGLADYNEQFF. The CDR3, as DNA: TGTGCCAGCAGCGAGGGACTAGCGGACTACAATGAGCAGTTCTTC.

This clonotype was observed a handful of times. CDR3: CASSSATGRLTYEQYF. Here the CDR3 DNA reads TGTGCCAGCAGCTCCGCAACAGGCCGACTTACCTACGAGCAGTACTTC. The chain uses TRBV7-2 and TRBJ2-7; a weak D match, TRBD1 (5 bases). Trimming removed 4 bases at V and 2 bases at J, with 18 bases between. The CDR3 sequence is 16 residues long. In germline, CDR1 is SGHTA, CDR2 FQGNSA. Combining the CDR3 with reference TRBV7-2 and TRBJ2-7 gives the whole variable domain GAGVSQSPSNKVTEKGKDVELRCDPISGHTALYWYRQSLGQGLEFLIYFQGNSAPDKSGLPSDRFSAERTGGSVSTLTIQRTQQEDSAVYLCASSSATGRLTYEQYFGPGTRLTVT.

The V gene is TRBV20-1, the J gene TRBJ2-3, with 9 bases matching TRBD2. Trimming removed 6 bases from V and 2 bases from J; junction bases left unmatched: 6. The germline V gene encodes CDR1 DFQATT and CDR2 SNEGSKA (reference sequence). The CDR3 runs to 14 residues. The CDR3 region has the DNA TGCAGTGCGCAGACTAGCGGTCCCACAGATACGCAGTATTTT. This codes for CSAQTSGPTDTQYF.

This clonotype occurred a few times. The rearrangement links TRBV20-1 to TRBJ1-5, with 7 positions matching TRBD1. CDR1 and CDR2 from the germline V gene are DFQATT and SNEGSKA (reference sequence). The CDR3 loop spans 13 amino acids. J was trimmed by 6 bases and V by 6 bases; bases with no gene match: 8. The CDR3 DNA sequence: TGCAGTGCCCCCGGACAGGTTGGTCAGCCCCAGCATTTT. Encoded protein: CSAPGQVGQPQHF.

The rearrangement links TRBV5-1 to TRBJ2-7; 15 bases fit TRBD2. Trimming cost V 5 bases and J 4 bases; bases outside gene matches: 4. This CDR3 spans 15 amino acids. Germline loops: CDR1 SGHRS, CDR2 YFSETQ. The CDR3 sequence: CASSHGTSGGYEQYF. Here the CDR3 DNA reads TGCGCCAGCAGTCATGGGACTAGCGGGGGGTACGAGCAGTACTTC. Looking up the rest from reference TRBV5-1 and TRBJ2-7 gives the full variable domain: KAGVTQTPRYLIKTRGQQVTLSCSPISGHRSVSWYQQTPGQGLQFLFEYFSETQRNKGNFPGRFSGRQFSNSRSEMNVSTLELGDSALYLCASSHGTSGGYEQYFGPGTRLTVT.

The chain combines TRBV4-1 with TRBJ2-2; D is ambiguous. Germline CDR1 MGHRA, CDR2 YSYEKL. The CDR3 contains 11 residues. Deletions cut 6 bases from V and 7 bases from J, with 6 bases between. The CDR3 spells CASSWNGELFF. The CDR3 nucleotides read TGCGCCAGCAGTTGGAACGGGGAGCTGTTTTTT.